This T cell receptor (beta chain) is from a study of T cells in Graves' hyperthyroidism and ophthalmopathy. Study-wide results and caveats: Most clonotypes expanded in the thyroid (above 0.001) were also present in blood.

CDR3 length: 11 residues. Unmatched junction bases numbered 5, after V lost 5 bases and J lost 11 bases. Note on this clonotype: Its matching antigen is unknown. A read error may be the cause here, since a much bigger clone is one base away.

TCR beta CDR3 regions were amplified from RNA transcripts. TCR CDR3 underwent first-round RT-PCR with the HTBI primer set. TCRdb recomputed calls from the multiplex PCR reads with MiXCR, one row per CDR3 protein. The sample holds 500,000 to 750,000 distinct CDR3 sequences, just over 45% seen once. Newly diagnosed patients aged 18 to 65 had hyperthyroidism of under 2 months' duration. Researchers barred patients who had uncontrolled infection, other autoimmune disease, pregnancy or lactation. The sample taken for sequencing was peripheral blood or thyroid tissue (not recorded which). The clonotype was recovered from a young woman with Graves' hyperthyroidism. The chain links TRBV12-3 or TRBV12-4 to TRBJ1-1; TRBD1 matches 7 bases. This CDR3 is CASSRDSRAFF. CDR3 nucleotide sequence: TGTGCCAGCAGTCGGGACAGCCGGGCTTTCTTT.